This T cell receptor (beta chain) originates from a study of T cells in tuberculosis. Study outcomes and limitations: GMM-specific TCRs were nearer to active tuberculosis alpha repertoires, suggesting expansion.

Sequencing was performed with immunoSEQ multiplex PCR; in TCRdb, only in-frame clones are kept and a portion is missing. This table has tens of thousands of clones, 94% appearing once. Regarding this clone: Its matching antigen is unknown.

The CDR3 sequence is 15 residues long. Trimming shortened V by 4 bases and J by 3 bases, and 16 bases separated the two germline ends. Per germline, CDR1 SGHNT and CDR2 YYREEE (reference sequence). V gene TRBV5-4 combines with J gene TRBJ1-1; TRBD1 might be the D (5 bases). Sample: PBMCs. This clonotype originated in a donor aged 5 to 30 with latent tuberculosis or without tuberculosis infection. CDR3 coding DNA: TGTGCCAGCAGCCCAGGGAAAAATTCGCACACTGAAGCTTTCTTT. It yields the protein CASSPGKNSHTEAFF.